The clone carrying this T cell receptor (beta chain) showed up just a few times. V lost 5 bases and J lost 0; bases outside the gene matches: 5. There are 16 residues in the CDR3. Germline CDR1 is SGHTA and CDR2 is FQGTGA. The data originate from a study of blood T cells in healthy people across ages. Then a second PCR, running roughly 6 to 11 cycles, was carried out with a sample-barcoded 5' primer and a J-beta primer mix. TCRdb recomputed calls from the 5' RACE reads with MiXCR, one row per CDR3 protein. The table shows fewer than 800,000 distinct CDR3 sequences, with roughly 21% occurring only once. Samples each yielded at least 6 micrograms of total RNA.

The sample taken for sequencing was blood. The chain couples TRBV7-3 to TRBJ2-3, with 10 bases that match TRBD2. The TCR comes from a man between 65 and 79 years old in good health. The CDR3 protein is CASSRPLAGSTDTQYF. CDR3 in DNA: TGTGCCAGCAGCAGACCACTAGCGGGGAGCACAGATACGCAGTATTTT.